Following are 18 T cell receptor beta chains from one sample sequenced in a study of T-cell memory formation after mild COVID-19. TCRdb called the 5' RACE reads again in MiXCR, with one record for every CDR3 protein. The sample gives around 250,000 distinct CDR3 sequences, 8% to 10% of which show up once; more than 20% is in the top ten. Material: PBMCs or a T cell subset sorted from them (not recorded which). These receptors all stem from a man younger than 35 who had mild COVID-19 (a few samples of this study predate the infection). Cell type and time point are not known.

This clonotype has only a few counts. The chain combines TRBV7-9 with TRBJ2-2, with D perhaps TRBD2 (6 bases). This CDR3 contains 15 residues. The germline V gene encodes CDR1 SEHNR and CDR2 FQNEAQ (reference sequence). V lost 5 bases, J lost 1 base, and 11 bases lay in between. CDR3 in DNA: TGTGCCAGCAGCCCGGGACTCCTGAACACCGGGGAGCTGTTTTTT. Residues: CASSPGLLNTGELFF. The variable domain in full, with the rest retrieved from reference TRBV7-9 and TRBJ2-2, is DTGVSQNPRHKITKRGQNVTFRCDPISEHNRLYWYRQTLGQGPEFLTYFQNEAQLEKSRLLSDRFSAERPKGSFSTLEIQRTEQGDSAMYLCASSPGLLNTGELFFGEGSRLTVL.

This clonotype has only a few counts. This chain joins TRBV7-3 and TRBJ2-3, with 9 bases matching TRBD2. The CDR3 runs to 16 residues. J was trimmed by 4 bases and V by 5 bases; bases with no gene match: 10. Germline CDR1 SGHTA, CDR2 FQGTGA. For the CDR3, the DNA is TGTGCCAGCAGCCCTGGGGCTAGCGGGGCCTCAGATACGCAGTATTTT. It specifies CASSPGASGASDTQYF.

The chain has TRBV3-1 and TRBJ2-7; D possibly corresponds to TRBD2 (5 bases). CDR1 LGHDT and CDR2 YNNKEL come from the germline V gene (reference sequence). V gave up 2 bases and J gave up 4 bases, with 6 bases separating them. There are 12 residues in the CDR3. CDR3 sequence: CASSQRGYEQYV. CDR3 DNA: TGTGCCAGCAGCCAACGGGGATACGAGCAGTACGTC.

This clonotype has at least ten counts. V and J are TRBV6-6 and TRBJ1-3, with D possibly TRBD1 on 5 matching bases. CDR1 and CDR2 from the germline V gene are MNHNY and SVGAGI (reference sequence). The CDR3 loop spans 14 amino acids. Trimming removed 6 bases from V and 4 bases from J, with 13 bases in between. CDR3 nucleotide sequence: TGTGCCAGCAGCCCCAGGGTTTCAGGAAACACCATATATTTT. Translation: CASSPRVSGNTIYF.

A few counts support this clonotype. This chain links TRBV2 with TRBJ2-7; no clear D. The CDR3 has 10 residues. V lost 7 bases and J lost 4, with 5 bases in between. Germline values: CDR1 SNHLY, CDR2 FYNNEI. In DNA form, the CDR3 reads TGTGCCAGCAATGAGTACGAGCAGTACTTC. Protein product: CASNEYEQYF.

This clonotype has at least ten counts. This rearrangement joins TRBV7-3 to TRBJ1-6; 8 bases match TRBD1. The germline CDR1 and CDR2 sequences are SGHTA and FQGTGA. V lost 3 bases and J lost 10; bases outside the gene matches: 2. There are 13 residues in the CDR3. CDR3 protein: CASSFDRGSPLHF. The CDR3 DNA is TGTGCCAGCAGCTTCGACAGGGGATCACCCCTCCACTTT.

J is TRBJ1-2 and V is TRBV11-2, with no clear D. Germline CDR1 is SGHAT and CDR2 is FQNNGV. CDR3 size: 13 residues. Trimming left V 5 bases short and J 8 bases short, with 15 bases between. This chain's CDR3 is CASSPQEYRGYTF. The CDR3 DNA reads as TGTGCCAGCAGCCCCCAGGAGTACCGCGGCTACACCTTC.

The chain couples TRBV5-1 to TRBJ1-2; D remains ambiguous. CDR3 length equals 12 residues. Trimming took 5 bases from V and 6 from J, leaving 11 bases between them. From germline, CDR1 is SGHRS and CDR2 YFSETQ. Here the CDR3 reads CASSHGYDGYTF. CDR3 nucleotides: TGCGCCAGCAGTCACGGGTACGATGGCTACACCTTC.

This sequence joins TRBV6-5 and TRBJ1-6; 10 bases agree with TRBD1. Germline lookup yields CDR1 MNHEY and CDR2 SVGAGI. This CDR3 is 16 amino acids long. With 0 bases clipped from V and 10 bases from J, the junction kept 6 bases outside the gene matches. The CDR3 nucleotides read TGTGCCAGCAGTTACTCGACAGGGGGCTTTAGATCACCCCTCCACTTT. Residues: CASSYSTGGFRSPLHF.

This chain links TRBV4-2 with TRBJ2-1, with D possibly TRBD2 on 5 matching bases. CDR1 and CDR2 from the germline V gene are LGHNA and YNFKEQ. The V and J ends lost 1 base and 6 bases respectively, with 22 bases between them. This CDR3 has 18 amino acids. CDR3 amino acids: CASSQGASGIALGNEQFF. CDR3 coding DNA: TGTGCCAGCAGCCAAGGAGCCTCGGGTATAGCGTTAGGCAATGAGCAGTTCTTC.

CDR3 in amino acids: CASLFSGGYTDTQYF. For the CDR3, the DNA is TGTGCTAGTCTTTTTAGCGGGGGGTATACAGATACGCAGTATTTT. The chain uses TRBV12-5 and TRBJ2-3; 10 nucleotides agree with TRBD2. Trimming cost V 8 bases and J 3 bases; bases outside gene matches: 8. This CDR3 contains 15 residues. From germline, CDR1 is LGHNT and CDR2 FRNRAP.

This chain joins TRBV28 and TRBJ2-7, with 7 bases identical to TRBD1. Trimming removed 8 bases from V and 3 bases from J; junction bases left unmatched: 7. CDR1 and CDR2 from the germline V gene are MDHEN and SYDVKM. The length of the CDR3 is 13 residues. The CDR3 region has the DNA TGTGCCAGCGGACTGGGACAGAACTACGAGCAGTACTTC. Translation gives CASGLGQNYEQYF. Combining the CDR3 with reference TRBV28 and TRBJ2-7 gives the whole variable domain DVKVTQSSRYLVKRTGEKVFLECVQDMDHENMFWYRQDPGLGLRLIYFSYDVKMKEKGDIPEGYSVSREKKERFSLILESASTNQTSMYLCASGLGQNYEQYFGPGTRLTVT.

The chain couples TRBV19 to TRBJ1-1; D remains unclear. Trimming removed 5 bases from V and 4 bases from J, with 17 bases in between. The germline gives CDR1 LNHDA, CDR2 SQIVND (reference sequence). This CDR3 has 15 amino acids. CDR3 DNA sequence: TGTGCCAGTAGTCCTCCTGAGTTGAAGGGCACTGAAGCTTTCTTT. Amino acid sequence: CASSPPELKGTEAFF.

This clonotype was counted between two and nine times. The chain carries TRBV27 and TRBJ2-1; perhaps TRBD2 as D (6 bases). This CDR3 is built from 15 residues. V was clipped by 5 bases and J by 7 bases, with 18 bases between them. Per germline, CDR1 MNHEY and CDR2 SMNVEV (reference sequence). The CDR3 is CASSTVSSGYNEQFF. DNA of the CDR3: TGTGCCAGCAGTACAGTATCGAGCGGGTATAATGAGCAGTTCTTC.

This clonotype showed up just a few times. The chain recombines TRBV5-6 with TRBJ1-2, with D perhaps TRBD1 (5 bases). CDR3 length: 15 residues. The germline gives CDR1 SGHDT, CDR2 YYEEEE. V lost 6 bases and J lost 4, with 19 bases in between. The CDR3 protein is CASTTTDSGFYGYTF. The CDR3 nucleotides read TGTGCCAGCACAACCACCGATTCAGGGTTCTATGGCTACACCTTC.

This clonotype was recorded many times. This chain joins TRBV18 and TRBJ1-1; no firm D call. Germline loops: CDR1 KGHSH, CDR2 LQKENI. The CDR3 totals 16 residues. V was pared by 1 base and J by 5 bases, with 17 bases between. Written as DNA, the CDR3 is TGTGCCAGCTCACCACTGGGAGCGGTAACGGGAACTGAAGCTTTCTTT. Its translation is CASSPLGAVTGTEAFF.

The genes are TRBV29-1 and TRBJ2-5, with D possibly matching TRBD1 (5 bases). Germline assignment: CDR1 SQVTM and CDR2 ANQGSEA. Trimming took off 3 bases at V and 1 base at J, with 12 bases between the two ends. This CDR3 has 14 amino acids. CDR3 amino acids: CSVDHRFFQETQYF. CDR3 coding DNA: TGCAGCGTTGACCACAGGTTCTTCCAAGAGACCCAGTACTTC.

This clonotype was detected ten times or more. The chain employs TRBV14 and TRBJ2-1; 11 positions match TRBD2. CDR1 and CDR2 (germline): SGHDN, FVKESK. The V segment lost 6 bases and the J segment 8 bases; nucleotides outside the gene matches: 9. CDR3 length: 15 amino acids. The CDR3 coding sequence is TGTGCCAGCAGAATAGCGGGGGGGGAATCCCATGAGCAGTTCTTC. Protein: CASRIAGGESHEQFF.